These 6 T cell receptor beta chains share one sample of origin, sequenced in a study of blood T cell repertoires in COVID-19. Libraries were prepared by immunoSEQ multiplex PCR; TCRdb keeps only in-frame clonotypes and omits some of them. The sample includes some 190,000 clones, about 70% seen only once; the top ten take more than 6.5%. Material: peripheral blood. Receptors were obtained from a woman between 50 and 59 years old with active or convalescent COVID-19.

The genes are TRBV28 and TRBJ1-2, with D perhaps matching TRBD1 (6 bases). The CDR3 has 14 amino acids. Trimming shortened V by 3 bases and J by 2 bases, and 10 bases separated the two germline ends. Germline V gene lookup returns CDR1 MDHEN and CDR2 SYDVKM. In DNA form, the CDR3 reads TGTGCCAGCAGTTTTTCAGGGGTGAACTATGGCTACACCTTC. Translated, it gives CASSFSGVNYGYTF.

The genes are TRBV9 and TRBJ2-1, with D possibly TRBD2 on 6 matching bases. This CDR3 is built from 16 residues. Germline loops: CDR1 SGDLS, CDR2 YYNGEE. Trimming left V 0 bases short and J 4 bases short, with 14 bases between. CDR3 sequence reads: CASSVAGVGTYNEQFF. CDR3 in DNA: TGTGCCAGCAGCGTAGCGGGGGTGGGGACTTACAATGAGCAGTTCTTC.

The gene calls are TRBV10-2 and TRBJ2-1, with D possibly matching TRBD1 (6 bases). Trimming shortened V by 0 bases and J by 10 bases, and 16 bases separated the two germline ends. Germline CDR1 and CDR2: WSHSY and SAAADI. This CDR3 contains 15 residues. The CDR3 DNA follows: TGCGCCAGCAGTGAGTCGGGGGCAGGGGAAGACGAGCAGTTCTTC. The encoded protein is CASSESGAGEDEQFF.

This clone has more than one count but fewer than ten. V usage is TRBV6-5 and J usage is TRBJ2-5, with 11 bases identical to TRBD2. The CDR3 spans 14 residues. V lost 4 bases to trimming and J lost 6 bases; unmatched junction nucleotides: 4. Germline V gene sequence: CDR1 MNHEY, CDR2 SVGAGI. The CDR3 is CASSSGTSGQTQYF. DNA of the CDR3: TGTGCCAGCAGTTCCGGGACTAGCGGACAGACCCAGTACTTC.

The V call is TRBV6-2 or TRBV6-3, the J call TRBJ1-3; the match to TRBD1 covers 7 bases. V lost 6 bases to trimming and J lost 3 bases; unmatched junction nucleotides: 14. Looked up from germline, CDR1 is MNHEY and CDR2 is SVGEGT. The CDR3 has 17 residues. CDR3 sequence: CASSPDIGTANGNTIYF. DNA of the CDR3: TGTGCCAGCAGCCCCGACATTGGGACAGCGAATGGAAACACCATATATTTT.

This clone was found many times. The CDR3 sequence: CSGGQLREAFF. CDR3 coding DNA: TGCAGTGGCGGGCAGCTACGAGAAGCTTTCTTT. The V gene is TRBV29-1, the J gene TRBJ1-1; D uncertain. Per the germline V gene, CDR1 is SQVTM and CDR2 is ANQGSEA. The CDR3 has 11 residues.